This T cell receptor (beta chain) was retrieved from a study of regulatory T cells in long-lasting Graves disease. General study results and limits: Persistent disease was associated with favored TRBV28 usage and with favored use of TRBJ1-2 and TRBJ2-5. Accuracy might have suffered from few samples.

Time point defined: newly diagnosed GD, antithyroid drugs for less than 3 months. RNA from PBMCs was the source of the TCR library. This clonotype was recorded at least ten times. Its target is unknown. CDR3-region Arm-PCR and iRepertoire HTBI primers produced the TCR beta libraries. TCRdb re-called the multiplex PCR reads through MiXCR, storing one row per CDR3 protein. The sample has 350,000 to 450,000 distinct CDR3 sequences; 12% are singletons. The trim removed 10 bases at V and 5 bases at J, leaving 13 bases unmatched. Germline CDR1 and CDR2: MDHEN and SYDVKM. The CDR3 runs to 16 residues. The same data also went into a second study, on T cells in Graves' hyperthyroidism and ophthalmopathy. As that report states: The diagnoses drew upon clinical symptoms, serum thyroxine and TRAb, thyroid ultrasound and orbital computed tomography.

Sequencing was performed on peripheral blood mononuclear cells (PBMCs), taken at new diagnosis, from a patient treated with antithyroid drugs. V and J are TRBV28 and TRBJ2-2, with 10 bases lining up with TRBD2. The clonotype originates from a woman under 30 with Graves disease. The CDR3 region has the DNA TGTGCCACCTCCCAGGCGGGACTAGCGATTACCGGGGAGCTGTTTTTT. Its protein is CATSQAGLAITGELFF. Complete variable domain (other parts from reference TRBV28 and TRBJ2-2): DVKVTQSSRYLVKRTGEKVFLECVQDMDHENMFWYRQDPGLGLRLIYFSYDVKMKEKGDIPEGYSVSREKKERFSLILESASTNQTSMYLCATSQAGLAITGELFFGEGSRLTVL.